This entry features one TCR beta chain sequence. Its antigen is still unknown. The data belong to a study of cytomegalovirus exposure and HLA in healthy donors. Trimming pared 5 bases from V and 1 base from J, leaving 11 bases between. This CDR3 is built from 14 residues. CDR1 is SEHNR, CDR2 FQNEAQ, per germline (reference sequence). General observations from the study: The authors enumerated around 150 TCR beta chains as linked to cytomegalovirus.

The study ran its PCR with 60 Vbeta and 13 Jbeta primers. Sequencing used immunoSEQ multiplex PCR; TCRdb keeps in-frame clones, though not all of them. The sample contains about 110,000 clones, more than 70% of which appear only once. The chain recombines TRBV7-9 with TRBJ2-5; D perhaps matches TRBD1 (7 bases). The specimen sequenced was PBMCs. The sequence came from a man aged 30 to 39 in good health and CMV-seronegative. In DNA, the CDR3 is TGTGCCAGCAGCGCGGGACAGTTCCAAGAGACCCAGTACTTC. Amino acids: CASSAGQFQETQYF.